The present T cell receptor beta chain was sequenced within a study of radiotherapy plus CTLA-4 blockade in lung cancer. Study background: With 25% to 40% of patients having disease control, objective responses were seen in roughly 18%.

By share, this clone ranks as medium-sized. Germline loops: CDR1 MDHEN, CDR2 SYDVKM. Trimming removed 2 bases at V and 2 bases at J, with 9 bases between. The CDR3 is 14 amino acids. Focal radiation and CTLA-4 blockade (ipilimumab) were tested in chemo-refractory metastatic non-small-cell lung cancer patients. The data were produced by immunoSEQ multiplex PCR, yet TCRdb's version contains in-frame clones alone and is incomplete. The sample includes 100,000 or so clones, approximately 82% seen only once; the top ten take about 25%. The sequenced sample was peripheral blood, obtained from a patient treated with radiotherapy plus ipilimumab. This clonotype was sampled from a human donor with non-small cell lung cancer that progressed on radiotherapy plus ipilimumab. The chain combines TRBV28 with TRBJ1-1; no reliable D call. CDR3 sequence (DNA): TGTGCCAGCAGTTTAATCCGGGCCAACACTGAAGCTTTCTTT. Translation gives CASSLIRANTEAFF.